One and the same sample provided the 10 T cell receptor beta chains below, sequenced in a study of shared clonotypes between healthy human individuals. Generated by immunoSEQ multiplex PCR, the TCRdb table keeps only in-frame clones and is missing some. The data show about 2.1 million clones, with 80% to 95% seen just once and under 2% held by the top ten. Cells designated naive CD8 were CD45RO-negative and were positively selected for CCR7, with terminally differentiated effector memory CD45RA+ cells excluded. Sequencing input: naive CD8+ T cells from PBMCs. All receptors derive from a man between 18 and 35 years old in good health. Some clones in this sample may be carry-over from other donors' samples.

The rearrangement joins TRBV28 to TRBJ2-5; 9 bases fit TRBD1. The CDR3 contains 15 residues. Germline V CDR1 and CDR2: MDHEN, SYDVKM. The V segment lost 6 bases and the J segment 7 bases; nucleotides outside the gene matches: 12. Written as DNA, the CDR3 is TGTGCCAGCAGCCCCGGGACAGGGAGGATCTGGACCCAGTACTTC. Translation gives CASSPGTGRIWTQYF.

The V call is TRBV6-5, the J call TRBJ2-1, with D perhaps TRBD1 (6 bases). This CDR3 is 14 amino acids long. Trimming took 2 bases from V and 8 from J, leaving 13 bases between them. The germline V gene encodes CDR1 MNHEY and CDR2 SVGAGI. This chain's CDR3 is CASSYGGTRYEQFF. The CDR3 nucleotides are TGTGCCAGCAGTTACGGTGGGACACGGTATGAGCAGTTCTTC.

This chain joins TRBV10-2 and TRBJ2-7; D not certain. The CDR3 consists of 15 residues. Germline values: CDR1 WSHSY, CDR2 SAAADI. V was shortened by 3 bases and J by 5 bases, with 17 bases between the two germline ends. DNA of the CDR3: TGCGCCAGCAGTGAAGACGAACTGACATTCCACGAGCAGTACTTC. Amino acids: CASSEDELTFHEQYF.

This sequence joins TRBV7-9 and TRBJ2-1, with unresolved D. The CDR3 contains 14 residues. Germline CDR1 SEHNR, CDR2 FQNEAQ (reference sequence). With 4 bases removed from V and 7 bases from J, the gap between germline ends came to 14 bases. In DNA, the CDR3 is TGTGCCAGCAGCTCCCCTCTCGACTGGAATGAGCAGTTCTTC. Translation: CASSSPLDWNEQFF.

The chain joins TRBV4-1 to TRBJ2-7; no definite D call. This CDR3 spans 13 amino acids. CDR1 MGHRA and CDR2 YSYEKL come from the germline V gene. V gave up 1 base and J gave up 5 bases, with 9 bases separating them. The CDR3 protein is CASSQVLYNEQYF. The CDR3 bases are TGCGCCAGCAGCCAAGTGCTCTATAACGAGCAGTACTTC.

The rearrangement uses TRBV9 and TRBJ2-2, with TRBD2 as a possible D gene (6 bases). The length of the CDR3 is 14 residues. The germline V gene encodes CDR1 SGDLS and CDR2 YYNGEE. Trimming took off 4 bases at V and 9 bases at J, with 16 bases between the two ends. CDR3 DNA: TGTGCCAGCAGCACGGGACTCCTCATGTGGGAGCTGTTTTTT. This translates into CASSTGLLMWELFF.

The chain uses TRBV27 and TRBJ2-4; 8 positions match TRBD2. The V and J ends lost 6 bases and 6 bases, in that order; junction bases with no gene match: 10. The CDR3 contains 15 residues. Germline V lookup: CDR1 MNHEY, CDR2 SMNVEV (reference sequence). CDR3 nucleotide sequence: TGTGCCAGCAGCGTAACAGGCGGGAGGATAAACATTCAGTACTTC. Translated: CASSVTGGRINIQYF.

This clone was picked up a small number of times. This sequence joins TRBV27 and TRBJ2-1, with 12 bases lining up with TRBD2. The V gene's germline CDR1 is MNHEY and CDR2 SMNVEV (reference sequence). With 6 bases clipped from V and 4 bases from J, the junction kept 4 bases outside the gene matches. This CDR3 has 15 amino acids. The CDR3 DNA sequence: TGTGCCAGCAGGCTAGGGACTAGCGGGTACAATGAGCAGTTCTTC. Protein: CASRLGTSGYNEQFF.

The chain employs TRBV27 and TRBJ1-1, with D perhaps TRBD1 (5 bases). Germline-derived CDR1 and CDR2 are MNHEY and SMNVEV (reference sequence). Deletions cut 0 bases from V and 7 bases from J, with 18 bases between. The CDR3 covers 16 residues. This CDR3 reads CASSLSSAGGYDEAFF. CDR3 DNA sequence: TGTGCCAGCAGTTTATCGTCTGCCGGGGGGTATGATGAAGCTTTCTTT.

This rearrangement joins TRBV27 to TRBJ2-3; 7 nucleotides align to TRBD1. V lost 1 base to trimming and J lost 3 bases; unmatched junction nucleotides: 1. In germline, CDR1 is MNHEY, CDR2 SMNVEV (reference sequence). The CDR3 is made up of 14 amino acids. The CDR3 region has the DNA TGTGCCAGCAGTTTATGGGGACAGACAGATACGCAGTATTTT. This encodes CASSLWGQTDTQYF.